The clone carrying this TCR beta chain appeared many times. The target antigen is unknown. This specimen belongs to a study of T cells in Graves' hyperthyroidism and ophthalmopathy. Study results and limitations: Also found in blood were most expanded thyroid clonotypes above 0.001.

Amplification of TCR beta CDR3 regions used RNA as the template. A first-round RT-PCR of the TCR CDR3 used the HTBI primer set. TCRdb re-derived calls from the multiplex PCR reads in MiXCR, one entry per CDR3 protein. The data hold some 560,000 distinct CDR3 sequences, with about 15% observed a single time. Per germline, CDR1 DFQATT and CDR2 SNEGSKA (reference sequence). The CDR3 sequence is 14 residues long. The V gene end was trimmed by 4 bases and the J gene end by 5 bases; junction bases not matched to a gene: 7. The specimen was blood. V is TRBV20-1 and J is TRBJ2-3; TRBD2 aligns across 9 bases. The source is a woman aged 35 to 49 with Graves' hyperthyroidism. The CDR3 DNA reads as TGCAGTGCTACTTCGGCGGGGGGGGTAGATACGCAGTATTTT. Translated: CSATSAGGVDTQYF.